Listed below are T cell receptor beta chains from one sample, sequenced in a study of blood T cell repertoires in COVID-19. Sequencing used immunoSEQ multiplex PCR; TCRdb keeps in-frame clones, though not all of them. The table has around 85,000 clones, about 83% seen once. Sequenced sample: peripheral blood. These receptors all come from a man in his 60s with acute or convalescent COVID-19. CDR3s include the opening cysteine and the closing phenylalanine or tryptophan. The D gene is left open where the match is weak. For some rows the clone size is stated as once, few or many, or as a class when expanded; others skip it.

size,D,V,length,J,DNA,CDR3
few,.,TRBV6-2/TRBV6-3,12,TRBJ2-1,TGTGCCAGCAGTTATAACGTAGATGAGCAGTTCTTC,CASSYNVDEQFF
.,TRBD1,TRBV5-1,15,TRBJ1-4,TGCGCCAGCAGCTTGGGACAGGGTCCTAATGAAAAACTGTTTTTT,CASSLGQGPNEKLFF
.,TRBD1,TRBV5-6,14,TRBJ2-7,TGTGCCAGCAGCCCGGGACAGGCTGCCTACGAGCAGTACTTC,CASSPGQAAYEQYF
once,TRBD2,TRBV6-1,18,TRBJ2-5,TGTGCCAGCAGTGAATCGACTAGCGGGGGGGCCTTCCAAGAGACCCAGTACTTC,CASSESTSGGAFQETQYF
.,TRBD1,TRBV7-8,16,TRBJ1-5,TGTGCCAGCAGGTATACAGGGGGCGCGGACAGTCAGCCCCAGCATTTT,CASRYTGGADSQPQHF
.,TRBD1,TRBV19,16,TRBJ2-2,TGTGCCAGTAGTATTACAGGGGGAGATAACACCGGGGAGCTGTTTTTT,CASSITGGDNTGELFF
.,.,TRBV5-8,15,TRBJ2-5,TGTGCCAGCAGCTACCTCGGGCAGGGTGGGGAGACCCAGTACTTC,CASSYLGQGGETQYF
once,TRBD1,TRBV3-1/TRBV3-2,13,TRBJ1-2,TGTGCCAGCAGCCAAGATACAGGGGGGGGCTACACCTTC,CASSQDTGGGYTF
.,.,TRBV4-3,15,TRBJ1-4,TGCGCCAGCAGCCAAGCCCAGGCAAATAATGAAAAACTGTTTTTT,CASSQAQANNEKLFF
once,TRBD2,TRBV7-2,17,TRBJ2-1,TGTGCCAGCAGCGCTTCAGTGACTAGCGGGGGGGGGATTGAGCAGTTCTTC,CASSASVTSGGGIEQFF
.,.,TRBV19,14,TRBJ2-5,TGTGCCAGTAGTATAGGACATGGTAGGGAGACCCAGTACTTC,CASSIGHGRETQYF
.,.,TRBV30,10,TRBJ1-2,TGTGCCTGGAGTAAGAGCATCTACACCTTC,CAWSKSIYTF
.,TRBD1,TRBV5-4,17,TRBJ2-5,TGTGCCAGCAGCTTGACACAGGGGGCGCGTGTCCAAGAGACCCAGTACTTC,CASSLTQGARVQETQYF
.,.,TRBV5-4,16,TRBJ2-2,TGTGCCAGCAGCCCCCAAGGAGGGGCGAACACCGGGGAGCTGTTTTTT,CASSPQGGANTGELFF
.,TRBD1,TRBV5-1,14,TRBJ1-3,TGCGCCAGCAGCATCCGACAGGGAGGAAACACCATATATTTT,CASSIRQGGNTIYF
.,TRBD2,TRBV7-6,15,TRBJ2-7,TGTGCCAGCAGCTTAGCGGCGCGGGGGGCGGACGAGCAGTACTTC,CASSLAARGADEQYF
once,TRBD2,TRBV5-1,14,TRBJ2-1,TGCGCCAGCAGTCAAGGGACTAGCGAAGCCGGGCAGTTCTTC,CASSQGTSEAGQFF
.,TRBD1,TRBV27,17,TRBJ1-1,TGTGCCAGCAGTTTATATGGGGACAGGTTCATGAACACTGAAGCTTTCTTT,CASSLYGDRFMNTEAFF
.,.,TRBV30,11,TRBJ1-2,TGTGCCTGGAGCAAGGGGTATGGCTACACCTTC,CAWSKGYGYTF
.,TRBD1,TRBV29-1,15,TRBJ2-2,TGCAGCGTCCGGACCGGGACAGGGAACACCGGGGAGCTGTTTTTT,CSVRTGTGNTGELFF
.,TRBD1,TRBV9,15,TRBJ1-1,TGTGCCAGCAGCGCGGGGGACAGGCGAACCACTGAAGCTTTCTTT,CASSAGDRRTTEAFF
once,.,TRBV5-1,16,TRBJ1-3,TGCGCCAGCAGCGGGGGGTCTGGAACCTCTGGAAACACCATATATTTT,CASSGGSGTSGNTIYF